This T cell receptor beta chain comes out of a study of spatial heterogeneity in lung cancer. Study summary: Every unique TCR and UMI combination, on average, appeared more than ten times in raw reads. General study findings and limits: The appearance of ubiquitous expanded tumor TCRs in blood was greater at resection than follow-up.

Many counts were recorded for this clonotype. Its specificity is not known. Time point described: sample taken at primary tumor resection. Tumor, nontumor lung or frozen PBMC supplied whole RNA, sequenced without sorting. Untreated early-stage non-small cell lung cancer patients, over 55 in total, were the donors. TCR cDNA molecules were tagged individually, and each one carried a unique molecular identifier. MiXCR, run by TCRdb on the 5' RACE reads, gives a single entry per CDR3 protein. The table includes tens of thousands of distinct CDR3 sequences, roughly 7.5% detected once. V lost 4 bases to trimming and J lost 1 base; unmatched junction nucleotides: 4. The CDR3 totals 13 residues. CDR1 GTSNPN and CDR2 SVGIG come from the germline V gene (reference sequence).

The sequences come from PBMCs, collected at surgery. The TCR sequence derives from a female donor with early-stage non-small cell lung cancer. The chain joins TRBV30 to TRBJ2-7; TRBD2 matches 7 bases. The CDR3 reads CAWTRDYSYEQYF. DNA of the CDR3: TGTGCCTGGACCCGGGACTATTCCTACGAGCAGTACTTC.